This T cell receptor (beta chain) is drawn from a study of identical twins' blood T cells. CDR1 is SGHTA, CDR2 FQGNSA, per germline. The length of the CDR3 is 18 residues. V gave up 1 base and J gave up 8 bases, with 21 bases separating them. Donors were six healthy women in three monozygous twin pairs. Each TCR cDNA library carried sample-specific barcodes on both ends. One entry per CDR3 protein results from TCRdb running MiXCR on the 5' RACE reads. The table lists about 370,000 distinct CDR3 sequences, approximately 30% of them singletons. Concerning this clonotype itself: Its antigen is undetermined.

Findings and limits, study-wide: Shared environment remains a possible cause of twin similarity.

The chain uses TRBV7-2 and TRBJ1-6; no definite D call. The specimen was PBMCs. The sequence was obtained from a woman aged 18-55 years in good health. DNA for the CDR3: TGTGCCAGCAGCTTAGTATTGTCCGACATCGGGAAGGATTCACCCCTCCACTTT. Protein product: CASSLVLSDIGKDSPLHF.